This T cell receptor beta chain was sequenced in a study of CD8+ T cells in alopecia areata. Whole-study context: Scoring of severity for treated patients was based on percentage of affected scalp area. Study-level results: Tofacitinib significantly reduced both scalp clonality and expanded CD8+ clones among the top 100. Relative to normal scalp, lesional scalp, especially alopecia totalis/universalis, showed higher clonality.

Concerning this clone: Its antigen is unknown.

The authors extracted RNA and reverse transcribed it into cDNA as the sequencing template. Libraries were prepared by immunoSEQ multiplex PCR; TCRdb keeps only in-frame clonotypes and omits some of them. The sample lists 90,000 or so clones; 44% were seen once. The CDR3 sequence is 17 residues long. Germline CDR1 is SNHLY and CDR2 is FYNNEI. V trimming: 6 bases; J trimming: 2 bases; junction bases outside the gene matches: 13. The treatment: oral pan-JAK inhibitor, 5-10 mg twice daily. The receptor's source is a human donor with alopecia areata. This sequence joins TRBV2 and TRBJ2-1; 7 bases fit TRBD2. The sequencing used CD8+ T cells sorted from blood, collected at week 24, from a patient treated with tofacitinib. CDR3 DNA sequence: TGTGCCAGCAGACGGGGAGGGACTTTTAAGGCCTACAATGAGCAGTTCTTC. Residues: CASRRGGTFKAYNEQFF.